This T cell receptor beta chain was captured by sequencing in a study of T cells after posttransplantation cyclophosphamide. Germline CDR1 SGHKS, CDR2 YYEKEE (reference sequence). The CDR3 is 11 residues long. V lost 3 bases, J lost 3 bases, and 4 bases lay in between. The study's findings and limits: Blood and skin or GI T cell repertoires showed limited TRB overlap. Donor-recipient repertoire similarity was low at 1-2 months, rising over year one.

This clone was seen ten or more times. Its specificity is unknown. Profiling relied on immunoSEQ multiplex PCR, and the TCRdb table lists in-frame clones only, not all of them. The sample was found to contain about 36,000 clones, and every one recurs. This receptor was identified in a girl aged 10 to 17 in good health, CMV-negative, and a related stem cell transplant donor. The chain has TRBV5-5 and TRBJ2-7; unclear D gene. Sequenced: PBMCs. DNA for the CDR3: TGTGCCAGCAGCTCGAGCTACGAGCAGTACTTC. Translating it yields CASSSSYEQYF.